This T cell receptor (beta chain) was sequenced in a study of molecular identifiers for immune sequencing clone quantification. The bulk TCR libraries were made with methods described before and with listed TCR primers. TCRdb ran MiXCR on the PCR reads and lists one entry per CDR3 protein. The sample records fewer than 350,000 distinct CDR3 sequences, roughly 24% being singletons. CDR3 length: 13 residues. The germline CDR1 and CDR2 sequences are SNHLY and FYNNEI. Trimming removed 4 bases from V and 5 bases from J, with 10 bases in between. As for this clonotype: Its antigen is not identified.

Naive CD8 T cells were FACS-sorted by CD8+CD4-CCR7+CD45RA+ markers. Regarding the study as a whole: Underestimation of highly expanded clone sizes could arise where identical TCR molecules share a barcode.

Source material: naive CD8+ T cells from blood, with Jurkat cell RNA spiked in. Noted subset: FACS-sorted CD8+CD4-CCR7+CD45RA+ naive T cells. The chain has TRBV2 and TRBJ2-3; D gene ambiguous. The source of this sequence is a human donor in good health. Some libraries in this study had Jurkat cell RNA spiked in. CDR3 residues: CASSAQLRDTQYF. The CDR3 DNA reads as TGTGCCAGCAGTGCCCAGTTAAGAGATACGCAGTATTTT.